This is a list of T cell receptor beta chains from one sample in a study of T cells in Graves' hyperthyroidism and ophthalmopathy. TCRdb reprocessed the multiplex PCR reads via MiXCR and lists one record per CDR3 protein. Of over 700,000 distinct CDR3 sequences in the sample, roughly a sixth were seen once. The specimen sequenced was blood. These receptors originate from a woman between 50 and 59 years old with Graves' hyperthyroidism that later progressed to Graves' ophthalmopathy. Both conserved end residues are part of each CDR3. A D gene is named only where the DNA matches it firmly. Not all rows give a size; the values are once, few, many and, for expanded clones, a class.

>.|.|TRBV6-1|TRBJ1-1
TGTGGCCCACAGGGTCCGAACACTGAAGCTTTCTTT
CGPQGPNTEAFF
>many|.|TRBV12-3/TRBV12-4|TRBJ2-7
TGTGCCAGCACCTCGGACAGCAGCTACGAGCAGTACTTC
CASTSDSSYEQYF
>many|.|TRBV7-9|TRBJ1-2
TGTGCCAGCAGCTTCGCGGCAGGGGCCCTCTATGGCTACACCTTC
CASSFAAGALYGYTF
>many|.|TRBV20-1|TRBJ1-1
TGCAGTGCTCCTTGGGGCAAGGGGACTGAAGCTTTCTTT
CSAPWGKGTEAFF
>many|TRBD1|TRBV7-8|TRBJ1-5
TGTGCCAGCAGCTTATTTGACAGGGGCAATCAGCCCCAGCATTTT
CASSLFDRGNQPQHF
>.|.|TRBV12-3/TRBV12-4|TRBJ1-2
TGTGCCAGCAGTTTATTTGTCCGGGGGGACTTAAGGACTGGCTACACCTTC
CASSLFVRGDLRTGYTF
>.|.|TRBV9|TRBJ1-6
TGTGCCAGCAGCGTTTCCGGGACTCAACGAAATTCACCCCTCCACTTT
CASSVSGTQRNSPLHF
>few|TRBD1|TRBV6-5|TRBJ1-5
TGTGCCAGCAGTCTACTCCAAGGGGGCGATCAGCCCCAGCATTTT
CASSLLQGGDQPQHF
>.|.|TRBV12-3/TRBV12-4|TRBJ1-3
TGTGCCAGCACCTCAGGGCCTGGAAACACCATATATTTT
CASTSGPGNTIYF
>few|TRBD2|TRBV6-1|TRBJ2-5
TGTGCCAGCAGTAATAGCGGGTTCTACTCAGGGGAGACCCAGTACTTC
CASSNSGFYSGETQYF
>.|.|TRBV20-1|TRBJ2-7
TGCAGTGCCCTTACCGGGACAACCGAGCAGTACTTC
CSALTGTTEQYF
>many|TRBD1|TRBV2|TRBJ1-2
TGTGCCAGCAGACCAGGGGGAGGAGGGCTCGTCGGCTACACCTTC
CASRPGGGGLVGYTF
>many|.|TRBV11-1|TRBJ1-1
TGTGCCAGCAGCAGGAGACTGAACACTGAAGCTTTCTTT
CASSRRLNTEAFF
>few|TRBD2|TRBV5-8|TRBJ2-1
TGTGCCAGCAGCTTGGGGCGAGGACTAGGGAAATGGGAGCAGTTCTTC
CASSLGRGLGKWEQFF
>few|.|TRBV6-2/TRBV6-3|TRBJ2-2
TGTGCCAGCAGCTCACCCCTAAACGTCGGGGAGCTGTTTTTT
CASSSPLNVGELFF
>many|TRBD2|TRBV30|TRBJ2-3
TGTGCCTGGGACCTCCCCAGCGGGGGAACCCGGGGAGCAGATACGCAGTATTTT
CAWDLPSGGTRGADTQYF
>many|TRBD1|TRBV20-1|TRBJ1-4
TGCAGTGCTAGAGACCCTGTAGGACAGGGGGAAAAACTGTTTTTT
CSARDPVGQGEKLFF
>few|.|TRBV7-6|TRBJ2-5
TGTGCCAGCAGCTTAACGGACAGCCAAGAGACCCAGTACTTC
CASSLTDSQETQYF
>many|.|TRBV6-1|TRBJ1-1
TGTGCCAGCATGCAATATAGGACACGTGAAGCTTTCTTT
CASMQYRTREAFF
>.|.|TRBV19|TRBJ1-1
TGTGCCAGTAGTAGCAGGGAAAGCTTGAACACTGAAGCTTTCTTT
CASSSRESLNTEAFF
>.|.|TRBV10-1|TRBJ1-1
TGCGCCAGCAGTGATTTGAGGAACACTGAAGCTTTCTTT
CASSDLRNTEAFF
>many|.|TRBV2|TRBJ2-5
TGTGCCACCCGAGAGGGGAACCAAGAGACCCAGTACTTC
CATREGNQETQYF
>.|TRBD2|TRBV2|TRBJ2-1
TGTGCCAGCACAAAATTGGGGGGACTAGCGATCGATGAGCAGTTCTTC
CASTKLGGLAIDEQFF
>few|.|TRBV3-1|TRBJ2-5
TGTGCCAGCAGCCAAGAAACCGGGTGGGGCGTCCAAGAGACCCAGTACTTC
CASSQETGWGVQETQYF
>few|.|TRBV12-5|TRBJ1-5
TGTGCTAGTGGTTTGGTCCCGGGGTATCAGCCCCAGCATTTT
CASGLVPGYQPQHF
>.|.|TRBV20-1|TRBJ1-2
TGCAGTGCGGTTTGGGAAAGTGGCTACACCTTC
CSAVWESGYTF
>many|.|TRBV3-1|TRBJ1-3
TGTGCCAGCAGCCAAGACGCAGGGGCTGGAAACACCATATATTTT
CASSQDAGAGNTIYF
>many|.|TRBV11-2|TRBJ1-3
TGTGCCAGCAGCTTCTCCCCCAGCTTCTCTGGAAACACCATATATTTT
CASSFSPSFSGNTIYF
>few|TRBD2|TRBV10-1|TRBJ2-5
TGCGCCAGCAGTGAGTTCGCTAGCGGGGGATCTGAGACCCAGTACTTC
CASSEFASGGSETQYF
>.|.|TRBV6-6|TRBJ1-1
TGTGCCAGCAGTTACTCCCCGACAAGCAGGTCTGAAGCTTTCTTT
CASSYSPTSRSEAFF
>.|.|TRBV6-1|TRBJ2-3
TGTGCCAGCAGTTTCAACCGGGCCCCAGATACGCAGTATTTT
CASSFNRAPDTQYF
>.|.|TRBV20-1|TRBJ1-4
TGCAGTGCTAAGTTCAGCCATACGGGTGAAAAACTGTTTTTT
CSAKFSHTGEKLFF
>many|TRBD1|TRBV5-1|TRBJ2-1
TGCGCCAGCAGCTTGGGATGGGGACAGAACAATGAGCAGTTCTTC
CASSLGWGQNNEQFF
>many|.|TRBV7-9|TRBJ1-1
TGTGCCAGCAGCACCTACCGGGGGCCTGATCCGAACACTGAAGCTTTCTTT
CASSTYRGPDPNTEAFF
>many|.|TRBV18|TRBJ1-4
TGTGCCAGCTCACCAACAGCAGGTGGGCCGCGGGAAAAACTGTTTTTT
CASSPTAGGPREKLFF
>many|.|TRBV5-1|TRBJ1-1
TGCGCCAGCAGCTTGGACGGGGCCAACACTGAAGCTTTCTTT
CASSLDGANTEAFF
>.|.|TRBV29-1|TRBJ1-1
TGCAGCTCACATCGGGGGGCCAGGGAAGCTTTCTTT
CSSHRGAREAFF
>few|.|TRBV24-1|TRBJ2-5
TGTGCCACCAGTGAGGACACTAGGGGGACCCAGTACTTC
CATSEDTRGTQYF
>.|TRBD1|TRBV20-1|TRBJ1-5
TGCAGTGCTAATCAGTTGGGGACAGTGGTTCAGCCCCAGCATTTT
CSANQLGTVVQPQHF
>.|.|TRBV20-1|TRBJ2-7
TGCAGTGCTAGAGAACCGGATTACAATGAGCAGTACTTC
CSAREPDYNEQYF
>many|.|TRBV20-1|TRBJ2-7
TGCAGTGCTCCTCAAGGGGCCTACGAGCAGTACTTC
CSAPQGAYEQYF
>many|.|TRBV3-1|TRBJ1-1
TGTGCCAGCGCCTCGGCGGTGAACACTGAAGCTTTCTTT
CASASAVNTEAFF
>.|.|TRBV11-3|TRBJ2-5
.
CASSFYICSAIIGAETQYF
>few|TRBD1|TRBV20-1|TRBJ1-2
TGCAGTGCTCGCCCGGGACAGGGGAACTATGGCTACACCTTC
CSARPGQGNYGYTF
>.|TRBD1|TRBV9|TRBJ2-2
TGTGCCAGCAGCCCAGGGGACAGGGGGACCGGGGAGCTGTTTTTT
CASSPGDRGTGELFF
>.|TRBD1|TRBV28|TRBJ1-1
TGTGCCAGCAGTTTTTCCCCCTCGACAGGGGTCACTGAAGCTTTCTTT
CASSFSPSTGVTEAFF
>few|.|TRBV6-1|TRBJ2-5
TGTGCCAGCACACTTTTACACGCACCGCAAGAGACCCAGTACTTC
CASTLLHAPQETQYF
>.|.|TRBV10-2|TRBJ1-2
TGCGCCAGCAGTGACGGGGGGGCGGGCTATGGCTACACCTTC
CASSDGGAGYGYTF
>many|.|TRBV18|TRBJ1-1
TGTGCCAGCTCACCACGGAGCGATAGACCTGAAGCTTTCTTT
CASSPRSDRPEAFF
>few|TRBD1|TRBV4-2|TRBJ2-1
TGTGCCTGCAGCCAAGATCCCGGGACAGGGAACAATGAGCAGTTCTTC
CACSQDPGTGNNEQFF